Each of the 18 T cell receptor beta chains below was sequenced from the same sample in a study of blood T cell repertoires in COVID-19. Some clones are missing from TCRdb's copy, which holds only in-frame ones; the method was immunoSEQ multiplex PCR. The profile covers some 280,000 clones, with roughly 89% appearing a single time and less than 3% taken by the ten largest. Sequencing input: peripheral blood. The receptors here all came from a woman aged 25 to 39 with active or convalescent COVID-19.

This clone occurred once. This chain links TRBV19 with TRBJ1-3; 10 bases line up with TRBD1. The CDR3 spans 19 residues. Germline CDR1 is LNHDA and CDR2 is SQIVND (reference sequence). Losses at the gene ends were 5 bases for V and 7 bases for J; bases not matched to a gene: 20. CDR3 in DNA: TGTGCCAGTAGTCGGGCGAGACAGGGGGCCCTCTCCGTTGGGAACACCATATATTTT. Amino acid sequence: CASSRARQGALSVGNTIYF. Full variable domain (rest looked up from reference TRBV19 and TRBJ1-3): DGGITQSPKYLFRKEGQNVTLSCEQNLNHDAMYWYRQDPGQGLRLIYYSQIVNDFQKGDIAEGYSVSREKKESFPLTVTSAQKNPTAFYLCASSRARQGALSVGNTIYFGEGSWLTVV.

This clone was seen a single time. The gene calls are TRBV27 and TRBJ2-5, with 9 bases fitting TRBD1. The length of the CDR3 is 14 residues. Germline trimming cut 5 bases from V and 3 bases from J; bases unmatched to any gene: 4. The germline V gene has CDR1 MNHEY and CDR2 SMNVEV (reference sequence). CDR3 DNA sequence: TGTGCCAGCAGTCCCTGGACAGGGGAAGAGACCCAGTACTTC. It encodes CASSPWTGEETQYF.

The chain recombines TRBV4-1 with TRBJ1-1; D is perhaps TRBD1 (5 bases). CDR1 is MGHRA and CDR2 is YSYEKL in the germline V gene. The V end was cut by 3 bases, the J end by 2 bases, with 10 bases between. CDR3 length: 14 amino acids. The CDR3 protein is CASSHNGANTEAFF. The DNA of the CDR3 is TGCGCCAGCAGCCACAATGGGGCCAACACTGAAGCTTTCTTT.

DNA for the CDR3: TGTGCCAGTAGCTTCGACAGGGTCTATGGCTACACCTTC. Translated: CASSFDRVYGYTF. The genes are TRBV19 and TRBJ1-2, with 7 bases aligning to TRBD1. V was clipped by 6 bases and J by 4 bases; unmatched bases: 5. The CDR3 contains 13 residues. Germline CDR1 is LNHDA and CDR2 is SQIVND (reference sequence).

This chain joins TRBV5-1 and TRBJ2-3; D is possibly TRBD1 (5 bases). Germline V lookup: CDR1 SGHRS, CDR2 YFSETQ. The CDR3 spans 14 residues. V was pared by 2 bases and J by 5 bases, with 12 bases between. CDR3 amino acids: CASSFMQGQDTQYF. The CDR3 nucleotides read TGCGCCAGCAGCTTTATGCAGGGTCAAGATACGCAGTATTTT. The full variable domain, its missing parts supplied by reference TRBV5-1 and TRBJ2-3, is KAGVTQTPRYLIKTRGQQVTLSCSPISGHRSVSWYQQTPGQGLQFLFEYFSETQRNKGNFPGRFSGRQFSNSRSEMNVSTLELGDSALYLCASSFMQGQDTQYFGPGTRLTVL.

This clone was detected once. The V call is TRBV10-2, the J call TRBJ1-5; 11 bases fit TRBD1. In germline, CDR1 is WSHSY, CDR2 SAAADI. This CDR3 comprises 13 residues. V shed 7 bases and J 9 bases; nucleotides not matched to a gene: 5. This CDR3 reads CASTGDRGTPQHF. CDR3 nucleotides: TGCGCCAGCACTGGGGACAGGGGGACGCCCCAGCATTTT.

The V call is TRBV9, the J call TRBJ1-6; 9 bases are shared with TRBD1. CDR3 length: 15 residues. V gave up 0 bases and J gave up 7 bases; unmatched junction bases: 2. Germline lookup yields CDR1 SGDLS and CDR2 YYNGEE. The DNA of the CDR3 is TGTGCCAGCAGCGTAGTAGGGACAGGGAATTCACCCCTCCACTTT. Protein sequence: CASSVVGTGNSPLHF.

The rearrangement uses TRBV27 and TRBJ1-2, with a possible D match to TRBD1 (5 bases). V gave up 5 bases and J gave up 7 bases, with 14 bases separating them. Germline V gene lookup returns CDR1 MNHEY and CDR2 SMNVEV (reference sequence). The CDR3 spans 13 residues. CDR3 bases: TGTGCCAGCAGTAGACAGCTTTGGGCTGGCTACACCTTC. It is translated as CASSRQLWAGYTF.

The rearrangement links TRBV4-3 to TRBJ1-3; D is unclear. Germline CDR1 LGHNA, CDR2 YSLEER. The CDR3 consists of 15 residues. Trimming took 0 bases from V and 4 from J, leaving 10 bases between them. CDR3 nucleotide sequence: TGCGCCAGCAGCCAAGATCGGGCGGGCGGAAACACCATATATTTT. Its protein product is CASSQDRAGGNTIYF.

The chain combines TRBV14 with TRBJ1-1; tentatively, D is TRBD1 (6 bases). Germline V gene lookup returns CDR1 SGHDN and CDR2 FVKESK. V was shortened by 2 bases and J by 5 bases, with 18 bases between the two germline ends. This CDR3 is built from 16 residues. The CDR3 coding sequence is TGTGCCAGCAGCCAATATAGGACAGCCTCGAGAACTGAAGCTTTCTTT. It specifies CASSQYRTASRTEAFF. Using reference TRBV14 and TRBJ1-1 for the parts outside the CDR3, the full variable domain is EAGVTQFPSHSVIEKGQTVTLRCDPISGHDNLYWYRRVMGKEIKFLLHFVKESKQDESGMPNNRFLAERTGGTYSTLKVQPAELEDSGVYFCASSQYRTASRTEAFFGQGTRLTVV.

This CDR3 reads CASSYTPNTEAFF. The CDR3 coding sequence is TGTGCCAGCAGTTATACACCGAACACTGAAGCTTTCTTT. This chain links TRBV6-5 with TRBJ1-1; D remains ambiguous. V was cut by 3 bases and J by 1 base, with 6 bases left in between. The CDR3 consists of 13 residues. In germline, CDR1 is MNHEY, CDR2 SVGAGI.

The J gene is TRBJ1-2, the V gene TRBV2, with D possibly TRBD1 on 5 matching bases. The CDR3 extends over 13 amino acids. The ends were cut back, 7 bases at V and 3 bases at J, with 12 bases in the middle. Germline V CDR1 and CDR2: SNHLY, FYNNEI. In DNA, the CDR3 is TGTGCCAGCAACCCGGCAGGGCACTATGGCTACACCTTC. The encoded protein is CASNPAGHYGYTF.

The genes are TRBV19 and TRBJ1-6; 8 nucleotides line up with TRBD1. Germline CDR1 and CDR2: LNHDA and SQIVND (reference sequence). This CDR3 region has 15 residues. V was pared by 3 bases and J by 8 bases, with 6 bases of the junction left unmatched. The CDR3 bases are TGTGCCAGTAGTATGACAGGGGCGAGGGATTCACCCCTCCACTTT. Its protein is CASSMTGARDSPLHF.

The gene calls are TRBV19 and TRBJ1-2, with TRBD1 matching over 11 bases. With V trimmed by 5 bases and J by 5 bases, 7 bases remained unmatched. The CDR3 runs to 15 residues. From germline, CDR1 is LNHDA and CDR2 SQIVND (reference sequence). In DNA form, the CDR3 reads TGTGCCAGTAGTCTACGGACAGGGGGCGGGTATGGCTACACCTTC. The encoded protein is CASSLRTGGGYGYTF.

J is TRBJ1-3 and V is TRBV28; D uncertain. Trimming removed 6 bases from V and 0 bases from J, with 12 bases in between. Germline CDR1 MDHEN, CDR2 SYDVKM. There are 15 residues in the CDR3. The CDR3 region is CASRTDYSSGNTIYF. The CDR3 bases are TGTGCCAGCAGAACAGACTACAGCTCTGGAAACACCATATATTTT.

J is TRBJ1-1 and V is TRBV5-5; D is uncertain. Per germline, CDR1 SGHKS and CDR2 YYEKEE (reference sequence). V shed 1 base and J shed 8 bases, with 15 bases lying between them. The CDR3 loop spans 14 amino acids. The CDR3 nucleotides are TGTGCCAGCAGCTTGATGCGCCCCCCGCCGGAAGCTTTCTTT. Residues: CASSLMRPPPEAFF.

This clone was seen only once. V and J are TRBV7-2 and TRBJ1-4, with 10 bases lining up with TRBD1. Losses at the gene ends were 5 bases for V and 7 bases for J; bases not matched to a gene: 16. The CDR3 covers 18 residues. From germline, CDR1 is SGHTA and CDR2 FQGNSA. This CDR3 reads CASSTLDSWGQGREKLFF. CDR3 bases: TGTGCCAGCAGCACATTAGATAGTTGGGGACAGGGGCGTGAAAAACTGTTTTTT.

This clone was seen once. This sequence joins TRBV3-1 (or the pseudogene TRBV3-2) and TRBJ1-1; D is perhaps TRBD1 (5 bases). The germline V gene has CDR1 LGHDT and CDR2 YNNKEL (reference sequence). This CDR3 contains 16 residues. The V and J ends lost 3 bases and 2 bases respectively, with 16 bases between them. The CDR3 spells CASSQRPLQGNTEAFF. The CDR3 DNA reads TGTGCCAGCAGCCAGAGGCCTTTGCAGGGCAACACTGAAGCTTTCTTT.